The rows below give T cell receptor beta chains drawn from one sample of a study of cytomegalovirus exposure and HLA in healthy donors. Sequenced by immunoSEQ multiplex PCR; TCRdb stores in-frame clones only, minus some. This table has 140,000 to 150,000 clones, about three quarters appearing once. Specimen: PBMCs. These receptors were obtained from a woman aged 25-40 years in good health and CMV-seronegative. The CDR3 runs from the conserved cysteine through the conserved F or W. A D gene is named only where the DNA matches it firmly. Expanded clones get a size class; other rows say once, few or many, or leave the size out.

J gene | V gene | clone size | D gene | CDR3 DNA | CDR3 protein
TRBJ1-2 | TRBV5-5 | . | TRBD1 | TGTGCCAGCAGCCGGGGACAGACTAACTATGGCTACACCTTC | CASSRGQTNYGYTF
TRBJ1-3 | TRBV28 | . | . | TGTGCCAGCAGTCCCGGGACTGTAGGAGGAAACACCATATATTTT | CASSPGTVGGNTIYF
TRBJ1-2 | TRBV21-1 | once | . | TGTGCCAGCAGCCCCGGACAGGAGAATACTAACTATGGCTACACCTTC | CASSPGQENTNYGYTF
TRBJ1-4 | TRBV6-5 | . | TRBD1 | TGTGCCAGCAGTTACTCGAAGGGACAGGTCAATGAAAAACTGTTTTTT | CASSYSKGQVNEKLFF
TRBJ2-3 | TRBV4-2 | . | . | TGTGCCAGCAGCCAAACCGGGTCCGTGCCAGATACGCAGTATTTT | CASSQTGSVPDTQYF
TRBJ2-5 | TRBV6-1 | . | . | TGTGCCAGCAGTGGAGGTTACCAAGAGACCCAGTACTTC | CASSGGYQETQYF
TRBJ1-1 | TRBV2 | . | TRBD1 | TGTGCCAGCAGTCGACAGGGGGGGGGCACTGAAGCTTTCTTT | CASSRQGGGTEAFF
TRBJ2-1 | TRBV19 | . | TRBD2 | TGTGCCAGTAGTACCTCTAGCGGGGGTTTCAATGAGCAGTTCTTC | CASSTSSGGFNEQFF
TRBJ1-5 | TRBV27 | . | TRBD1 | TGTGCCAGCAGTTCAAAAACACCGGGACAGGTCCGATTTTTGCATTTT | CASSSKTPGQVRFLHF
TRBJ2-7 | TRBV27 | few | . | TGTGCCAGCAGTTACAGGGGAGGACAAAGCTCCTACGAGCAGTACTTC | CASSYRGGQSSYEQYF
TRBJ2-3 | TRBV25-1 | . | . | TGTGCCAGCAGTGAAGCCGGGTTAGATACGCAGTATTTT | CASSEAGLDTQYF
TRBJ2-5 | TRBV9 | . | . | TGTGCCAGCAGCGTAGGATTCAGGGGTTTGGAGACCCAGTACTTC | CASSVGFRGLETQYF
TRBJ1-2 | TRBV29-1 | . | . | TGCAGCGTTGAAGATATTGTAGTCGCGGGGCATGGCTACACCTTC | CSVEDIVVAGHGYTF
TRBJ1-1 | TRBV4-2 | . | . | TGTGCCAGCAGCCAAGAGGGGGGGGGTTATCCGGCTTTCTTT | CASSQEGGGYPAFF
TRBJ1-5 | TRBV15 | . | . | TGTGCCACCAACCCCGGGGGTTACGGCAATCAGCCCCAGCATTTT | CATNPGGYGNQPQHF
TRBJ2-3 | TRBV11-2 | . | . | TGTGCCAGCAGCTCTGGGGCGGGGTTGCACACAGATACGCAGTATTTT | CASSSGAGLHTDTQYF
TRBJ2-2 | TRBV7-9 | . | . | TGTGCCAGCAGTTCCCCGACACCCGGTGGCGGGGAGCTGTTTTTT | CASSSPTPGGGELFF
TRBJ1-6 | TRBV2 | few | . | TGTGCCAGCAGGCAGACTCTTAATTCACCCCTCCACTTT | CASRQTLNSPLHF
TRBJ1-2 | TRBV6-1 | . | . | TGTGCCAGCAGTGTGTCGTCAGAATATGGCTACACCTTC | CASSVSSEYGYTF
TRBJ2-1 | TRBV6-1 | . | . | TGTGCCAGCAGTGTGGAGGGGGGGACTAATGAGCAGTTCTTC | CASSVEGGTNEQFF
TRBJ1-2 | TRBV7-6 | . | TRBD1 | TGTGCCAGCAGCTTAGGGTTAACAGGGGGATTGGGCTACACCTTC | CASSLGLTGGLGYTF
TRBJ1-6 | TRBV12-5 | . | TRBD1 | TGTGCTAGTGGTTTGGGACAGGGATCACCCCTCCACTTT | CASGLGQGSPLHF
TRBJ2-1 | TRBV11-2 | . | TRBD2 | TGTGCCAGCAGCCCCCGGTCGAGGAGGACTAGCGGTGAGCAGTTCTTC | CASSPRSRRTSGEQFF
TRBJ2-1 | TRBV9 | . | . | TGTGCCAGCAGCGTAGCCACCCCCGCGAATGAGCAGTTCTTC | CASSVATPANEQFF
TRBJ2-7 | TRBV11-2 | . | . | TGTGCCAGCAGCCTTACCTCCGGGGGCAGGGGGTCCTCCTACGAGCAGTACTTC | CASSLTSGGRGSSYEQYF
TRBJ1-2 | TRBV19 | . | TRBD1 | TGTGCCAGTAGTACTCAGGGGGCGGCTAACTATGGCTACACCTTC | CASSTQGAANYGYTF
TRBJ1-2 | TRBV6-5 | . | TRBD1 | TGTGCCAGCAGTTACGGGACAGGGTCTAACTATGGCTACACCTTC | CASSYGTGSNYGYTF
TRBJ1-2 | TRBV2 | . | TRBD1 | TGTGCCAGGCCACGAACAGGGGAGTCTAACTATGGCTACACCTTC | CARPRTGESNYGYTF